These 25 T cell receptor beta chains were sequenced from one sample in a study of T-cell memory formation after mild COVID-19. TCRdb called the 5' RACE reads again in MiXCR, with one record for every CDR3 protein. The repertoire holds over 70,000 distinct CDR3 sequences, with 10% to 15% as singletons. Sequenced material: PBMCs or a T cell subset sorted from them (not recorded which). Receptors were obtained from an adult woman who had mild COVID-19 (a few samples of this study predate the infection). Cell type and time point are not known.

The DNA of the CDR3 is TGCGCCAGCAGCTTACAGGGACTAGCGGGAGGGCCGCGAGTGTCAGATACGCAGTATTTT. Translating it yields CASSLQGLAGGPRVSDTQYF. The V call is TRBV5-1, the J call TRBJ2-3, with TRBD2 matching 16 bases. The CDR3 has 20 amino acids. The J segment lost 4 bases and the V segment lost 2 bases, leaving 13 bases of the junction unmatched. Germline CDR1 SGHRS, CDR2 YFSETQ.

The chain couples TRBV19 to TRBJ2-1, with D possibly TRBD1 on 5 matching bases. V lost 3 bases, J lost 10 bases, and 10 bases lay in between. The CDR3 is made up of 12 amino acids. The germline V gene encodes CDR1 LNHDA and CDR2 SQIVND (reference sequence). The CDR3 coding sequence is TGTGCCAGTAGTATGCGTGGGGCGGAGCAGTTCTTC. As protein: CASSMRGAEQFF.

The V and J genes are TRBV13 and TRBJ2-3, with 8 bases aligning to TRBD1. The CDR3 covers 17 residues. CDR1 is PRHDT, CDR2 FYEKMQ, per germline (reference sequence). With V trimmed by 1 base and J by 1 base, 7 bases remained unmatched. Written as DNA, the CDR3 is TGTGCCAGCAGCTTAGATCCCCGGGGACAGGGCACAGATACGCAGTATTTT. It specifies CASSLDPRGQGTDTQYF.

The chain combines TRBV12-3 or TRBV12-4 with TRBJ1-1; a weak D match, TRBD1 (6 bases). The CDR3 consists of 14 residues. V lost 5 bases and J lost 5, with 15 bases in between. The CDR3 nucleotides are TGTGCCAGCAGTCTGGGGGGCTTTGGGACTGAAGCTTTCTTT. Protein sequence: CASSLGGFGTEAFF.

V usage is TRBV7-9 and J usage is TRBJ1-1; TRBD1 aligns across 7 bases. This CDR3 spans 15 amino acids. From germline, CDR1 is SEHNR and CDR2 FQNEAQ (reference sequence). J lost 1 base, V lost 5 bases, and 7 bases had no gene match. CDR3 coding DNA: TGTGCCAGCAGCCACCTTGGGACAGCGAACACTGAAGCTTTCTTT. Protein: CASSHLGTANTEAFF.

This clonotype was detected only a few times. The chain is built from TRBV7-2 and TRBJ2-7, with D uncertain. Germline V gene lookup returns CDR1 SGHTA and CDR2 FQGNSA. The CDR3 runs to 14 residues. V was trimmed by 0 bases and J by 0 bases, leaving 6 bases between them. The CDR3 loop is CASSLAFDSYEQYF. CDR3 nucleotides: TGTGCCAGCAGCTTAGCATTCGACTCCTACGAGCAGTACTTC. Based on the CDR3 plus reference TRBV7-2 and TRBJ2-7, the full variable domain is GAGVSQSPSNKVTEKGKDVELRCDPISGHTALYWYRQSLGQGLEFLIYFQGNSAPDKSGLPSDRFSAERTGGSVSTLTIQRTQQEDSAVYLCASSLAFDSYEQYFGPGTRLTVT.

The rearrangement joins TRBV24-1 to TRBJ2-1; D not certain. Germline V gives CDR1 KGHDR, CDR2 SFDVKD. Trimming removed 1 base at V and 4 bases at J, with 4 bases between. The CDR3 is 13 amino acids. The CDR3 here is CATSDLRYNEQFF. The CDR3 coding sequence is TGTGCCACCAGTGATTTAAGGTACAATGAGCAGTTCTTC.

This clonotype was counted many times. The chain couples TRBV7-9 to TRBJ2-5; TRBD1 agrees at 9 bases. Per germline, CDR1 SEHNR and CDR2 FQNEAQ (reference sequence). The V and J ends lost 3 bases and 4 bases, in that order; junction bases with no gene match: 3. The CDR3 totals 14 residues. In nucleotides, the CDR3 is TGTGCCAGCAGCTTGGGACAGGGCCTAGAGACCCAGTACTTC. Encoded protein: CASSLGQGLETQYF.

In this sample, this clonotype turned up a few times. The J gene is TRBJ2-7, the V gene TRBV5-5, with 10 nucleotides matching TRBD2. J gave up 4 bases and V 4 bases, and 8 bases lay outside the gene matches. The CDR3 is 15 amino acids. The germline gives CDR1 SGHKS, CDR2 YYEKEE (reference sequence). The CDR3 DNA reads TGTGCCAGCAGCATGCCTAGCGGGAGATCATACGAGCAGTACTTC. Its protein is CASSMPSGRSYEQYF.

The V gene is TRBV6-1, the J gene TRBJ1-1; unclear D gene. Germline assignment: CDR1 MNHNS and CDR2 SASEGT. The CDR3 loop spans 12 amino acids. Trimming took off 2 bases at V and 7 bases at J, with 8 bases between the two ends. CDR3 sequence: CASSELIDEAFF. CDR3 sequence (DNA): TGTGCCAGCAGTGAACTTATAGATGAAGCTTTCTTT.

The chain links TRBV7-9 to TRBJ2-5; 11 nucleotides line up with TRBD2. This CDR3 region has 17 residues. Germline values: CDR1 SEHNR, CDR2 FQNEAQ (reference sequence). Germline trimming cut 5 bases from V and 2 bases from J; bases unmatched to any gene: 10. The CDR3 spells CASSPAPASGRQETQYF. The CDR3 nucleotides read TGTGCCAGCAGCCCCGCCCCTGCTAGCGGGAGGCAAGAGACCCAGTACTTC. Based on the CDR3 plus reference TRBV7-9 and TRBJ2-5, the full variable domain is DTGVSQNPRHKITKRGQNVTFRCDPISEHNRLYWYRQTLGQGPEFLTYFQNEAQLEKSRLLSDRFSAERPKGSFSTLEIQRTEQGDSAMYLCASSPAPASGRQETQYFGPGTRLLVL.

This clonotype has only a few counts. The chain joins TRBV9 to TRBJ2-2; 9 nucleotides line up with TRBD2. Germline CDR1 reads SGDLS; CDR2 reads YYNGEE. The trim removed 9 bases at V and 7 bases at J, leaving 10 bases unmatched. The CDR3 is 14 residues long. CDR3 in DNA: TGTGCCATGATAGGGACTAGCATCGGCGGGGAGCTGTTTTTT. Protein product: CAMIGTSIGGELFF. The full variable domain, rest sourced from reference TRBV9 and TRBJ2-2, is DSGVTQTPKHLITATGQRVTLRCSPRSGDLSVYWYQQSLDQGLQFLIQYYNGEERAKGNILERFSAQQFPDLHSELNLSSLELGDSALYFCAMIGTSIGGELFFGEGSRLTVL.

This rearrangement joins TRBV7-3 to TRBJ1-1, with D possibly being TRBD1 (6 bases). The CDR3 has 15 residues. Germline-derived CDR1 and CDR2 are SGHTA and FQGTGA. The germline V and J ends were trimmed by 5 bases and 5 bases, with 18 bases remaining between them. The CDR3 protein is CASSPSGGGLTEAFF. The CDR3 bases are TGTGCCAGCAGCCCTTCTGGAGGGGGGTTAACTGAAGCTTTCTTT.

This clonotype was seen at least ten times. The chain uses TRBV20-1 and TRBJ2-3; D is undetermined. Germline CDR1 is DFQATT and CDR2 is SNEGSKA (reference sequence). V was cut by 0 bases and J by 2 bases, with 9 bases left in between. The CDR3 runs to 14 residues. CDR3 in DNA: TGCAGTGCTAGAGATCCCCTGATCACAGATACGCAGTATTTT. Its translation is CSARDPLITDTQYF.

This clonotype has a handful of counts. The rearrangement links TRBV29-1 to TRBJ1-5, with D possibly TRBD1 on 6 matching bases. Trimming cost V 4 bases and J 7 bases, with 14 bases left between them. The CDR3 sequence is 13 residues long. Germline loops: CDR1 SQVTM, CDR2 ANQGSEA. CDR3 loop: CSVAVGAGQPQHF. CDR3 sequence (DNA): TGCAGCGTTGCAGTGGGGGCAGGACAGCCCCAGCATTTT. Variable domain in full (rest from reference TRBV29-1 and TRBJ1-5): SAVISQKPSRDICQRGTSLTIQCQVDSQVTMMFWYRQQPGQSLTLIATANQGSEATYESGFVIDKFPISRPNLTFSTLTVSNMSPEDSSIYLCSVAVGAGQPQHFGDGTRLSIL.

This clonotype came up a few times. This chain uses TRBV4-1 with TRBJ2-1; no clear D gene. V lost 4 bases and J 7 bases, leaving 8 bases between the germline ends. The CDR3 sequence is 12 residues long. Germline V gene lookup returns CDR1 MGHRA and CDR2 YSYEKL. The CDR3 region has the DNA TGCGCCAGCAGCCGAGACCTTAATGAGCAGTTCTTC. Protein: CASSRDLNEQFF.

The V and J genes are TRBV20-1 and TRBJ2-5; TRBD2 aligns across 7 bases. Germline V gene sequence: CDR1 DFQATT, CDR2 SNEGSKA (reference sequence). J lost 1 base, V lost 2 bases, and 4 bases had no gene match. The CDR3 runs to 14 residues. CDR3 loop: CSARRDYTQETQYF. CDR3 DNA: TGCAGTGCTAGACGGGACTATACCCAAGAGACCCAGTACTTC.

The chain joins TRBV27 to TRBJ2-7; weak D call: TRBD2 (5 bases). From germline, CDR1 is MNHEY and CDR2 SMNVEV (reference sequence). V was shortened by 2 bases and J by 2 bases, with 10 bases between the two germline ends. CDR3 size: 14 residues. The CDR3 bases are TGTGCCAGCAGTTTAGGTGGGAGTCCCTACGAGCAGTACTTC. Translation gives CASSLGGSPYEQYF.

The V call is TRBV6-1, the J call TRBJ2-1; D call uncertain. CDR3 length equals 15 residues. CDR1 is MNHNS, CDR2 SASEGT, per germline. Deletions cut 10 bases from V and 2 bases from J, with 18 bases between. CDR3: CAITLEGSPYNEQFF. CDR3 coding DNA: TGTGCCATTACCCTGGAAGGGTCACCCTACAATGAGCAGTTCTTC.

This clonotype came up a few times. The chain employs TRBV5-1 and TRBJ1-1, with 8 bases matching TRBD1. Germline lookup yields CDR1 SGHRS and CDR2 YFSETQ. There are 15 residues in the CDR3. Trimming removed 4 bases from V and 8 bases from J; junction bases left unmatched: 13. The CDR3 DNA reads as TGCGCCAGCAGCGAGGGTACTTCAGGACAGGGAGAAGCTTTCTTT. As protein: CASSEGTSGQGEAFF.

This clonotype appeared a few times. This chain uses TRBV7-9 with TRBJ2-1; TRBD1 matches at 7 bases. This CDR3 region has 16 residues. V was clipped by 4 bases and J by 0 bases; unmatched bases: 6. Germline-derived CDR1 and CDR2 are SEHNR and FQNEAQ (reference sequence). CDR3 DNA sequence: TGTGCCAGCAGCTCCATCGGGACAGTCTCCTACAATGAGCAGTTCTTC. Protein product: CASSSIGTVSYNEQFF.

The chain combines TRBV2 with TRBJ2-7; TRBD1 matches at 8 bases. The CDR3 has 15 residues. With V trimmed by 2 bases and J by 12 bases, 15 bases remained unmatched. Germline loops: CDR1 SNHLY, CDR2 FYNNEI. In DNA, the CDR3 is TGTGCCAGCAGTGAATATATAGGACAGGGAACAGGTCTGTACTTC. Translated: CASSEYIGQGTGLYF.

The sample holds a few counts of this clonotype. The chain joins TRBV3-1 to TRBJ2-7; D possibly corresponds to TRBD2 (5 bases). The V end lost 4 bases, the J end lost 0 bases, and 13 bases lay between the germline ends. This CDR3 contains 15 residues. Germline CDR1 reads LGHDT; CDR2 reads YNNKEL (reference sequence). The CDR3 reads CASSPRGPSSYEQYF. CDR3 nucleotide sequence: TGTGCCAGCAGCCCCCGAGGGCCCAGCTCCTACGAGCAGTACTTC.

This clonotype was detected a few times. The chain links TRBV24-1 to TRBJ2-1, with 11 nucleotides matching TRBD2. The length of the CDR3 is 16 residues. Germline values: CDR1 KGHDR, CDR2 SFDVKD. With 3 bases clipped from V and 8 bases from J, the junction kept 8 bases outside the gene matches. CDR3 protein: CATSDPSGRSGHEQFF. DNA of the CDR3: TGTGCCACCAGTGATCCTAGCGGGAGGAGTGGGCATGAGCAGTTCTTC.

The chain joins TRBV20-1 to TRBJ2-1; D perhaps matches TRBD2 (6 bases). This CDR3 has 15 residues. The V gene's germline CDR1 is DFQATT and CDR2 SNEGSKA (reference sequence). The V gene lost 0 bases and the J gene lost 5 bases, with 14 bases spanning the gap. As DNA, the CDR3 is TGCAGTGCTAGAGATCGAGGAGGGGTGAACAATGAGCAGTTCTTC. As protein: CSARDRGGVNNEQFF.